The 10 T cell receptor beta chains listed next were all sequenced from one sample in a study of human T cells and chemical hapten exposure. This sample's time point: patch test 1, 2 weeks after DPC sensitization. The treatment denotes: therapeutic diphenylcyclopropenone sensitization with weekly scalp DPC. TCRdb independently ran MiXCR on the RACE reads; one entry per CDR3 protein. The table records 150,000 to 200,000 distinct CDR3 sequences, more than 14% of them present only once. The specimen was whole blood, collected in connection with sensitization to the hapten diphenylcyclopropenone (DPC). These receptors were obtained from a woman under 40 with alopecia areata. Some clones in this sample may be carry-over from other donors' samples.

This clonotype has only a few counts. The chain recombines TRBV20-1 with TRBJ2-3; D gene uncertain. This CDR3 is built from 13 residues. Deletions cut 5 bases from V and 4 bases from J, with 13 bases between. Germline lookup yields CDR1 DFQATT and CDR2 SNEGSKA (reference sequence). DNA for the CDR3: TGCAGTGCTCTCAGGATAACGGCAGATACGCAGTATTTT. This codes for CSALRITADTQYF.

This sequence joins TRBV28 and TRBJ2-1; TRBD1 is a possible D gene (6 bases). There are 14 residues in the CDR3. Germline CDR1 MDHEN, CDR2 SYDVKM. V was cut by 8 bases and J by 6 bases, with 17 bases left in between. CDR3 sequence: CASRSPGDSNEQFF. The CDR3 bases are TGTGCCAGCCGATCCCCAGGGGATAGCAATGAGCAGTTCTTC.

This clonotype was detected many times. V gene TRBV12-3 or TRBV12-4 combines with J gene TRBJ2-5; no reliable D call. Between the trimmed V and J ends, which lost 5 bases and 2 bases, there was a span of 6 bases. The CDR3 runs 12 residues. The chain's CDR3 is CASSPVQETQYF. Here the CDR3 DNA reads TGTGCCAGCAGTCCGGTACAAGAGACCCAGTACTTC.

Ten or more counts support this clonotype. The chain links TRBV29-1 to TRBJ1-2; D gene uncertain. This CDR3 has 11 amino acids. V lost 0 bases to trimming and J lost 5 bases, with 4 bases between them. The germline CDR1 and CDR2 sequences are SQVTM and ANQGSEA. The CDR3 is CSVEDRYGYTF. For the CDR3, the DNA is TGCAGCGTTGAAGATCGGTATGGCTACACCTTC.

This clonotype showed up many times. The chain joins TRBV4-3 to TRBJ1-1, with D maybe TRBD1 (6 bases). The CDR3 runs 14 residues. Germline CDR1 LGHNA, CDR2 YSLEER. Trimming removed 4 bases from V and 1 base from J, with 10 bases in between. In DNA form, the CDR3 reads TGCGCCAGCAGCCCGAGGACAGCGAACACTGAAGCTTTCTTT. It specifies CASSPRTANTEAFF.

The chain recombines TRBV4-3 with TRBJ2-5; no firm D call. This CDR3 spans 14 amino acids. Trimming removed 2 bases at V and 3 bases at J, with 10 bases between. The germline V gene has CDR1 LGHNA and CDR2 YSLEER. The CDR3 here is CASSQRSGEETQYF. CDR3 DNA sequence: TGCGCCAGCAGCCAACGCTCAGGAGAAGAGACCCAGTACTTC.

This clonotype has a handful of counts. The genes are TRBV10-3 and TRBJ2-1, with D tentatively TRBD2 (6 bases). The CDR3 covers 14 residues. The germline V and J ends were trimmed by 5 bases and 7 bases, with 15 bases remaining between them. The germline V gene encodes CDR1 ENHRY and CDR2 SYGVKD. The CDR3 DNA follows: TGTGCCATCAGTCAGCGAGAGAGCGGGAATGAGCAGTTCTTC. Residues: CAISQRESGNEQFF.

The V gene is TRBV24-1, the J gene TRBJ2-1, with 8 bases aligning to TRBD2. The germline V gene encodes CDR1 KGHDR and CDR2 SFDVKD. CDR3 size: 16 residues. With V trimmed by 2 bases and J by 0 bases, 2 bases remained unmatched. The CDR3 reads CATSDSGTSSYNEQFF. CDR3 nucleotides: TGTGCCACCAGTGATTCGGGGACTAGCTCCTACAATGAGCAGTTCTTC.

This clonotype was observed at least ten times. The chain has TRBV19 and TRBJ1-2; TRBD1 aligns across 7 bases. The germline V gene has CDR1 LNHDA and CDR2 SQIVND (reference sequence). V lost 5 bases, J lost 8 bases, and 5 bases stayed unmatched. There are 12 residues in the CDR3. CDR3 in DNA: TGTGCCAGTAGTGGGGGACAGCGAGGCTACACCTTC. Protein sequence: CASSGGQRGYTF.

The CDR3 DNA follows: TGTGCCAGCAGCCCGGAGGCCCTCGTAATCAATGAGCAGTTCTTC. Its protein is CASSPEALVINEQFF. The rearrangement joins TRBV7-2 to TRBJ2-1; tentative D call: TRBD2 (5 bases). This CDR3 contains 15 residues. CDR1 and CDR2 (germline): SGHTA, FQGNSA. Trimming cost V 5 bases and J 6 bases, with 17 bases left between them.